This paragraph covers one TCR beta chain sequence. Its antigen is unknown. A single base separates this from a much larger clone, so it may be a read error. The cDNA came from 5'RACE with 10-nucleotide random UMIs. MiXCR, run by TCRdb on the 5' RACE reads, gives a single entry per CDR3 protein. The sample contains roughly 71,000 distinct CDR3 sequences, less than 4% of which appear only once. This sample was taken from a study of neurological immune-mediated disorders. Study-level results: When the repertoires were sorted by phylogenetic grouping, those of 18 of 34 multiple sclerosis patients ended up in one related-CDR3 cluster, a possible signature.

The CDR3 covers 13 residues. Per germline, CDR1 MNHNY and CDR2 SVGAGI (reference sequence). V dropped 5 bases and J dropped 3 bases, with 10 bases sitting between them. The unsorted libraries were produced from 2 million PBMCs held at -80 C. This receptor was obtained from a man aged 25 to 45 with multiple sclerosis. The chain employs TRBV6-6 and TRBJ2-5; D remains unclear. The sample consisted of PBMCs. DNA of the CDR3: TGTGCCAGCAGTCCCACGGCAGAAGAGACCCAGTACTTC. This gives the protein CASSPTAEETQYF.